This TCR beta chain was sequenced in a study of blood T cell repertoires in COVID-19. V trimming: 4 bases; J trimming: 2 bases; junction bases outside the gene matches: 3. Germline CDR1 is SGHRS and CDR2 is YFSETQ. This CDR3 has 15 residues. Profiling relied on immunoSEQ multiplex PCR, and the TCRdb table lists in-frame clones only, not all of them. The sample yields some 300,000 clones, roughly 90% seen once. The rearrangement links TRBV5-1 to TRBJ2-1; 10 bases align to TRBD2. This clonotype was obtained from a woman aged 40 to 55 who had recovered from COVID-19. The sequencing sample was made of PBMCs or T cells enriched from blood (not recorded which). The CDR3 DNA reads TGCGCCAGCAGCCCAAGCGGGGGGGCCTACAATGAGCAGTTCTTC. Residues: CASSPSGGAYNEQFF. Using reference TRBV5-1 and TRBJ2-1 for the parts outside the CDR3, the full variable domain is KAGVTQTPRYLIKTRGQQVTLSCSPISGHRSVSWYQQTPGQGLQFLFEYFSETQRNKGNFPGRFSGRQFSNSRSEMNVSTLELGDSALYLCASSPSGGAYNEQFFGPGTRLTVL.